This TCR beta chain is drawn from a study of blood T cells in healthy people across ages. Combining a sample-barcoded 5' primer with a J-beta primer mix, a second PCR ran for about 7 to 11 cycles. Carrying 12 random nucleotides, a template-switch adaptor labeled each individual cDNA molecule. From each sample, at least 3 million paired-end reads containing CDR3 were obtained. Each CDR3 protein gets one entry after TCRdb re-called the 5' RACE reads with MiXCR. Seen here are hundreds of thousands of distinct CDR3 sequences, 52% observed once, and the top ten hold around an eighth. V was trimmed by 2 bases and J by 7 bases, leaving 24 bases between them. The CDR3 is 16 amino acids. Germline CDR1 DFQATT, CDR2 SNEGSKA (reference sequence). On this clonotype: A much larger clone is a single base away; this may be a read error.

Each sample used at least 7 million PBMCs. Per individual sample, total RNA of at least 5.5 micrograms was extracted. This TCR was recovered from a woman older than 75 in good health. Sequenced sample: blood. This chain connects TRBV20-1 to TRBJ2-7; possibly TRBD2 for D (5 bases). CDR3 sequence (DNA): TGCAGTGCTAGAAGGGTGAGTGGGAGCTCCTACAATGAGCAGTACTTC. This codes for CSARRVSGSSYNEQYF.